The 21 T cell receptor beta chains below come from one sample, sequenced in a study of cytomegalovirus exposure and HLA in healthy donors. The PCR had 60 Vbeta and 13 Jbeta primers. TCRdb keeps only in-frame clones here, not all; method: immunoSEQ multiplex PCR. The repertoire has some 110,000 clones, 75% to 85% of them found once; the top ten carry about 2.2%. The sequenced sample consisted of PBMCs. The receptors were sampled from a man younger than 40 in good health and CMV-seronegative.

This sequence joins TRBV29-1 and TRBJ2-1; 10 bases are a match to TRBD1. Germline CDR1 reads SQVTM; CDR2 reads ANQGSEA. The CDR3 covers 18 residues. V shed 7 bases, J shed 1 base, and the junction held 16 bases outside the gene matches. The CDR3 region has the DNA TGCAGCGCTCATCCCTTAGACAGGGGGCTTAATTCCTACAATGAGCAGTTCTTC. As protein: CSAHPLDRGLNSYNEQFF.

The genes are TRBV19 and TRBJ2-7, with 9 bases lining up with TRBD1. With V trimmed by 5 bases and J by 2 bases, 4 bases remained unmatched. CDR1 and CDR2 from the germline V gene are LNHDA and SQIVND (reference sequence). This CDR3 comprises 14 residues. CDR3 sequence (DNA): TGTGCCAGTAGTTGGGGGACAGGGCCCTACGAGCAGTACTTC. Protein sequence: CASSWGTGPYEQYF. The variable domain in full, with the rest retrieved from reference TRBV19 and TRBJ2-7, is DGGITQSPKYLFRKEGQNVTLSCEQNLNHDAMYWYRQDPGQGLRLIYYSQIVNDFQKGDIAEGYSVSREKKESFPLTVTSAQKNPTAFYLCASSWGTGPYEQYFGPGTRLTVT.

The chain links TRBV7-2 to TRBJ2-5; D might be TRBD2 (5 bases). The germline V gene encodes CDR1 SGHTA and CDR2 FQGNSA. V gave up 5 bases and J gave up 2 bases, with 9 bases separating them. The CDR3 loop spans 13 amino acids. The chain's CDR3 is CASSRGQQETQYF. The CDR3 DNA is TGTGCCAGCAGCCGGGGTCAGCAAGAGACCCAGTACTTC.

This clone has just one count. The chain carries TRBV28 and TRBJ2-5; 9 bases map to TRBD1. There are 14 residues in the CDR3. V lost 8 bases and J lost 1; bases outside the gene matches: 5. Germline V lookup: CDR1 MDHEN, CDR2 SYDVKM. CDR3 nucleotides: TGTGCCAGCGGGGTGACAGGGGGCCAAGAGACCCAGTACTTC. Translated: CASGVTGGQETQYF.

This clone was detected only a few times. V usage is TRBV7-8 and J usage is TRBJ2-1; D might be TRBD1 (5 bases). CDR3 length: 14 residues. Germline V gene data show CDR1 as SGHVS and CDR2 as FQNEAQ. V dropped 5 bases and J dropped 8 bases, with 16 bases sitting between them. The CDR3 protein is CASSPARASYEQFF. The CDR3 DNA reads TGTGCCAGCAGCCCTGCCAGGGCTAGTTATGAGCAGTTCTTC. The full variable domain, completed using reference TRBV7-8 and TRBJ2-1, is GAGVSQSPRYKVAKRGQDVALRCDPISGHVSLFWYQQALGQGPEFLTYFQNEAQLDKSGLPSDRFFAERPEGSVSTLKIQRTQQEDSAVYLCASSPARASYEQFFGPGTRLTVL.

V usage is TRBV19 and J usage is TRBJ2-1; 13 positions agree with TRBD2. Germline values: CDR1 LNHDA, CDR2 SQIVND (reference sequence). The CDR3 runs to 16 residues. After removal of 3 bases from V and 6 bases from J, the junction contained 5 bases not matched to a gene. The CDR3 region is CASSIHGTSGINEQFF. In DNA form, the CDR3 reads TGTGCCAGTAGTATTCACGGGACTAGCGGGATCAATGAGCAGTTCTTC.

CDR3 nucleotides: TGCAGCGTGCTGGGACTCGGGAGCTCCTACAATGAGCAGTTCTTC. Amino acids: CSVLGLGSSYNEQFF. The V gene is TRBV29-1, the J gene TRBJ2-1, with TRBD2 as a possible D gene (6 bases). Trimming shortened V by 6 bases and J by 0 bases, and 15 bases separated the two germline ends. Germline CDR1 is SQVTM and CDR2 is ANQGSEA. This CDR3 spans 15 amino acids.

The chain employs TRBV9 and TRBJ1-3; TRBD1 might be the D (6 bases). The V gene lost 5 bases and the J gene lost 0 bases, with 9 bases spanning the gap. CDR1 SGDLS and CDR2 YYNGEE come from the germline V gene. The CDR3 runs 14 residues. The CDR3 region has the DNA TGTGCCAGCAGGACAGGCCTCTCTGGAAACACCATATATTTT. This codes for CASRTGLSGNTIYF.

The V and J genes are TRBV30 and TRBJ2-1, with TRBD2 identical over 16 bases. Germline V gene lookup returns CDR1 GTSNPN and CDR2 SVGIG (reference sequence). The V gene end was trimmed by 3 bases and the J gene end by 14 bases; junction bases not matched to a gene: 4. This CDR3 has 13 residues. CDR3 nucleotide sequence: TGTGCCTGGAGCCCGGGACTAGCGGGGGGGAAGTTCTTC. It codes for CAWSPGLAGGKFF.

V and J are TRBV9 and TRBJ2-2; D possibly corresponds to TRBD2 (5 bases). V lost 4 bases, J lost 0 bases, and 13 bases lay in between. Germline loops: CDR1 SGDLS, CDR2 YYNGEE. The CDR3 sequence is 16 residues long. As DNA, the CDR3 is TGTGCCAGCAGCCTAAAACGGGGATCGAACACCGGGGAGCTGTTTTTT. This encodes CASSLKRGSNTGELFF.

This clone was detected many times. V is TRBV19 and J is TRBJ2-1; 10 nucleotides line up with TRBD1. CDR1 and CDR2 (germline): LNHDA, SQIVND (reference sequence). CDR3 size: 14 residues. Losses at the gene ends were 6 bases for V and 9 bases for J; bases not matched to a gene: 8. The CDR3 loop reads CASSPLTGGGEQFF. CDR3 nucleotides: TGTGCCAGTAGCCCGCTGACAGGGGGCGGTGAGCAGTTCTTC.

The chain has TRBV12-5 and TRBJ2-2, with unresolved D. Germline assignment: CDR1 LGHNT and CDR2 FRNRAP. The V gene lost 2 bases and the J gene lost 3 bases, with 7 bases spanning the gap. This CDR3 has 14 residues. CDR3 sequence (DNA): TGTGCTAGTGGTTTGTCCGGGTACACCGGGGAGCTGTTTTTT. Amino acids: CASGLSGYTGELFF.

The rearrangement links TRBV6-5 to TRBJ2-7, with D possibly matching TRBD2 (5 bases). Germline V lookup: CDR1 MNHEY, CDR2 SVGAGI. The CDR3 totals 14 residues. Trimming pared 4 bases from V and 4 bases from J, leaving 14 bases between. Here the CDR3 reads CASSSRRGAYEQYF. DNA of the CDR3: TGTGCCAGCAGTTCCCGACGGGGAGCGTACGAGCAGTACTTC.

The rearrangement joins TRBV5-1 to TRBJ2-3; 14 bases align to TRBD2. The junction had 8 bases not matched to a gene; V was cut back by 2 bases and J by 6 bases. From germline, CDR1 is SGHRS and CDR2 YFSETQ. This CDR3 contains 17 residues. CDR3 nucleotides: TGCGCCAGCAGCTTCGGGACTAGCGGGGGCCGAGGGGATACGCAGTATTTT. Translation: CASSFGTSGGRGDTQYF.

The CDR3 protein is CSVTGTGSSNTIYF. The CDR3 bases are TGCAGCGTCACCGGGACAGGCAGTTCAAACACCATATATTTT. The V gene is TRBV29-1, the J gene TRBJ1-3, with 8 bases fitting TRBD1. After removal of 6 bases from V and 6 bases from J, the junction contained 10 bases not matched to a gene. The length of the CDR3 is 14 residues. CDR1 is SQVTM and CDR2 is ANQGSEA in the germline V gene.

The rearrangement joins TRBV6-1 to TRBJ2-4; D gene uncertain. The germline V gene has CDR1 MNHNS and CDR2 SASEGT. This CDR3 spans 13 amino acids. With 4 bases removed from V and 0 bases from J, the gap between germline ends came to 4 bases. Written as DNA, the CDR3 is TGTGCCAGCAGTGCGGTAGCCAAAAACATTCAGTACTTC. Translating gives CASSAVAKNIQYF.

Only one count was recorded for this clone. This chain joins TRBV11-2 and TRBJ2-2; D unresolved. The germline gives CDR1 SGHAT, CDR2 FQNNGV. Trimming took off 7 bases at V and 4 bases at J, with 13 bases between the two ends. The CDR3 extends over 14 amino acids. For the CDR3, the DNA is TGTGCCAGCACCCGATCCTTAGTCACCGGGGAGCTGTTTTTT. It encodes CASTRSLVTGELFF.

The CDR3 bases are TGTGCCAGCAGCTTATCAAACAGGGAAAGCGAGCAGTACTTC. The encoded protein is CASSLSNRESEQYF. The V call is TRBV4-2, the J call TRBJ2-7; D may be TRBD1 (6 bases). The CDR3 runs 14 residues. Germline V gene lookup returns CDR1 LGHNA and CDR2 YNFKEQ. V was trimmed by 5 bases and J by 6 bases, leaving 17 bases between them.

V and J are TRBV9 and TRBJ2-5, with 12 bases that match TRBD1. After removal of 0 bases from V and 6 bases from J, the junction contained 9 bases not matched to a gene. This CDR3 spans 17 amino acids. CDR1 and CDR2 from the germline V gene are SGDLS and YYNGEE. CDR3: CASSVGGTGGRGKTQYF. CDR3 bases: TGTGCCAGCAGCGTAGGGGGGACAGGGGGCCGCGGGAAGACCCAGTACTTC.

The chain combines TRBV4-1 with TRBJ1-3; possible D gene TRBD1, 5 bases. The CDR3 totals 17 residues. V lost 4 bases, J lost 4 bases, and 20 bases lay in between. The germline V gene has CDR1 MGHRA and CDR2 YSYEKL. This chain's CDR3 is CASSLNLGEGLGNTIYF. In DNA form, the CDR3 reads TGCGCCAGCAGCCTAAACTTAGGGGAGGGGCTAGGAAACACCATATATTTT.

The rearrangement uses TRBV7-2 and TRBJ2-5; TRBD2 matches 10 bases. V lost 1 base, J lost 2 bases, and 13 bases stayed unmatched. CDR1 is SGHTA, CDR2 FQGNSA, per germline. The CDR3 consists of 19 residues. In nucleotides, the CDR3 is TGTGCCAGCAGCTTAGTTTACCAGCGGGGGGGCCCTCGGCAAGAGACCCAGTACTTC. Its protein is CASSLVYQRGGPRQETQYF.